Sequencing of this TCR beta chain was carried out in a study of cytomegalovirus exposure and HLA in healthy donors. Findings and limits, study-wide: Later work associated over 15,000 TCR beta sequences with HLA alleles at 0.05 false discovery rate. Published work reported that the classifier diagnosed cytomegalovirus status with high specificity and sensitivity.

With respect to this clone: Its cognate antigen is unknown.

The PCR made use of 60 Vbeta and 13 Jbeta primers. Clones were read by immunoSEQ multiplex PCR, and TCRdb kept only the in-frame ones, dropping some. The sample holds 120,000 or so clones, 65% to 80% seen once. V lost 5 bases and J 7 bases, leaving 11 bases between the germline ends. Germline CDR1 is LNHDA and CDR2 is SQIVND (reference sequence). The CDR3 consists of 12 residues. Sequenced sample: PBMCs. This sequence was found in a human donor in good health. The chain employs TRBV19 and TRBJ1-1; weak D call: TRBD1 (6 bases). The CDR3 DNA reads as TGTGCCAGTAGTCCCCCGACAGGTGAAGCTTTCTTT. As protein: CASSPPTGEAFF. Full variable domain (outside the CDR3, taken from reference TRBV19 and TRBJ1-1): DGGITQSPKYLFRKEGQNVTLSCEQNLNHDAMYWYRQDPGQGLRLIYYSQIVNDFQKGDIAEGYSVSREKKESFPLTVTSAQKNPTAFYLCASSPPTGEAFFGQGTRLTVV.